Each of the 23 T cell receptor beta chains below was sequenced from the same sample in a study of blood T cell repertoires in COVID-19. Some clones are missing from TCRdb's copy, which holds only in-frame ones; the method was immunoSEQ multiplex PCR. The sample includes around 260,000 clones, approximately 86% of them seen just once. Sequenced input: peripheral blood. These TCRs come from a human donor with COVID-19, enrolled during active disease. The donor label of this sample is uncertain.

This clone was detected once. The chain carries TRBV28 and TRBJ1-2, with D unclear. The ends were cut back, 3 bases at V and 8 bases at J, with 19 bases in the middle. CDR3 length: 15 residues. The germline V gene encodes CDR1 MDHEN and CDR2 SYDVKM. CDR3 DNA sequence: TGTGCCAGCAGTTTTATTGGGGAGGCACCGTGGGGCTACACCTTC. It translates to CASSFIGEAPWGYTF.

In regard to this clone: This specimen includes other DNA sequences encoding the same CDR3. V and J are TRBV19 and TRBJ2-7; 9 bases fit TRBD1. The V and J ends lost 5 bases and 4 bases, in that order; junction bases with no gene match: 3. This CDR3 is built from 13 residues. The germline V gene has CDR1 LNHDA and CDR2 SQIVND (reference sequence). The CDR3 nucleotides are TGTGCCAGTAGTCGGGACAGGGAATACGAGCAGTACTTC. It codes for CASSRDREYEQYF.

This clone showed up just once. The chain couples TRBV9 to TRBJ2-2; TRBD1 might be the D (6 bases). The V and J ends lost 4 bases and 4 bases respectively, with 14 bases between them. This CDR3 is 15 amino acids long. The germline V gene has CDR1 SGDLS and CDR2 YYNGEE. CDR3 sequence: CASSTRDTLTGELFF. CDR3 in DNA: TGTGCCAGCAGCACCCGGGACACCCTCACCGGGGAGCTGTTTTTT.

The chain couples TRBV5-1 to TRBJ2-2, with 13 nucleotides matching TRBD2. Germline loops: CDR1 SGHRS, CDR2 YFSETQ. CDR3 length: 17 residues. The V and J ends lost 7 bases and 0 bases, in that order; junction bases with no gene match: 6. The DNA for the CDR3 is TGCGCCAGCTTCGGGGGGACTAGCGGGACGAACACCGGGGAGCTGTTTTTT. Translated, it gives CASFGGTSGTNTGELFF.

In its sample, this clone was seen once. The rearrangement uses TRBV7-3 and TRBJ2-3, with 12 positions matching TRBD2. The germline V gene has CDR1 SGHTA and CDR2 FQGTGA. The length of the CDR3 is 17 residues. Unmatched junction bases numbered 6, after V lost 0 bases and J lost 5 bases. This CDR3 reads CASSLTASGRAGDTQYF. CDR3 bases: TGTGCCAGCAGCTTAACGGCTAGCGGGAGGGCTGGAGATACGCAGTATTTT.

The V call is TRBV4-3, the J call TRBJ2-3, with D possibly TRBD2 on 6 matching bases. Trimming removed 3 bases from V and 0 bases from J, with 19 bases in between. Germline V gene sequence: CDR1 LGHNA, CDR2 YSLEER. The CDR3 runs 18 residues. CDR3 loop: CASSQMSIAETSTDTQYF. For the CDR3, the DNA is TGCGCCAGCAGCCAGATGTCGATAGCGGAGACAAGCACAGATACGCAGTATTTT.

The chain couples TRBV19 to TRBJ1-6; TRBD1 agrees at 10 bases. The germline CDR1 and CDR2 sequences are LNHDA and SQIVND (reference sequence). J lost 7 bases, V lost 5 bases, and 11 bases had no gene match. The CDR3 runs to 17 residues. DNA of the CDR3: TGTGCCAGTAGTCCTACTCGACAGGGGGCCGACAATTCACCCCTCCACTTT. Amino acids: CASSPTRQGADNSPLHF.

The rearrangement links TRBV4-1 to TRBJ2-5; 12 bases fit TRBD2. CDR1 and CDR2 (germline): MGHRA, YSYEKL. With 3 bases clipped from V and 2 bases from J, the junction kept 4 bases outside the gene matches. The CDR3 spans 16 residues. Here the CDR3 DNA reads TGCGCCAGCAGCCAGGCAGGACTAGCGGGACAAGAGACCCAGTACTTC. This sequence encodes CASSQAGLAGQETQYF.

The J gene is TRBJ2-5, the V gene TRBV7-4; 10 nucleotides agree with TRBD2. The J segment lost 4 bases and the V segment lost 5 bases, leaving 10 bases of the junction unmatched. Germline assignment: CDR1 SGHVT and CDR2 SQSDAQ. The length of the CDR3 is 16 residues. CDR3 nucleotide sequence: TGTGCCAGCAGCCTGGAGACTAGCGGGTTGACAGAGACCCAGTACTTC. Residues: CASSLETSGLTETQYF.

Only a few counts were recorded for this clone. The chain joins TRBV10-1 to TRBJ1-2; 10 nucleotides align to TRBD1. This CDR3 has 14 amino acids. Trimming cost V 8 bases and J 1 base; bases outside gene matches: 4. Germline V CDR1 and CDR2: WNHNN, SYGVQD (reference sequence). This CDR3 is CASSDRGYNYGYTF. The CDR3 region has the DNA TGCGCCAGCTCGGACAGGGGGTATAACTATGGCTACACCTTC.

The rearrangement joins TRBV7-2 to TRBJ1-2; 10 bases are a match to TRBD1. Trimming at V came to 2 bases and at J to 5 bases, leaving 5 bases not matched to a gene. The CDR3 consists of 15 residues. Germline loops: CDR1 SGHTA, CDR2 FQGNSA. CDR3 loop: CASSLPTGGLYGYTF. For the CDR3, the DNA is TGTGCCAGCAGCTTACCGACAGGGGGCCTGTATGGCTACACCTTC.

This clone was detected many times. The DNA of the CDR3 is TGTGCCAGCAGTCGATTTACAGGGTATTCGAATCAGCCCCAGCATTTT. It specifies CASSRFTGYSNQPQHF. The V gene is TRBV28, the J gene TRBJ1-5; D is possibly TRBD1 (6 bases). The CDR3 length is 16 residues. Trimming left V 5 bases short and J 4 bases short, with 18 bases between. Germline lookup yields CDR1 MDHEN and CDR2 SYDVKM.

This clone was observed once. The chain employs TRBV29-1 and TRBJ2-1; the D gene is possibly TRBD2 (6 bases). V lost 4 bases and J lost 7, with 14 bases in between. There are 13 residues in the CDR3. Germline V lookup: CDR1 SQVTM, CDR2 ANQGSEA. The CDR3 region is CSVVKLAGNEQFF. CDR3 DNA: TGCAGCGTTGTAAAACTAGCTGGGAATGAGCAGTTCTTC.

The gene calls are TRBV27 and TRBJ2-3; 13 bases are a match to TRBD2. The CDR3 sequence is 16 residues long. In germline, CDR1 is MNHEY, CDR2 SMNVEV (reference sequence). V shed 2 bases and J 3 bases; nucleotides not matched to a gene: 2. The CDR3 loop reads CASSLRTSGRTDTQYF. CDR3 coding DNA: TGTGCCAGCAGTTTAAGGACTAGCGGGAGAACAGATACGCAGTATTTT.

The chain couples TRBV28 to TRBJ1-4; 7 nucleotides line up with TRBD1. The germline CDR1 and CDR2 sequences are MDHEN and SYDVKM. V shed 7 bases, J shed 6 bases, and the junction held 8 bases outside the gene matches. This CDR3 region has 14 residues. For the CDR3, the DNA is TGTGCCAGCACCCGGGACAGTTTGTATGAAAAACTGTTTTTT. This encodes CASTRDSLYEKLFF. The full variable domain, in which reference TRBV28 and TRBJ1-4 provide the parts outside the CDR3, is DVKVTQSSRYLVKRTGEKVFLECVQDMDHENMFWYRQDPGLGLRLIYFSYDVKMKEKGDIPEGYSVSREKKERFSLILESASTNQTSMYLCASTRDSLYEKLFFGSGTQLSVL.

The chain combines TRBV11-2 with TRBJ2-1; 12 bases line up with TRBD2. The trim removed 3 bases at V and 9 bases at J, leaving 9 bases unmatched. The CDR3 is 16 amino acids. Germline assignment: CDR1 SGHAT and CDR2 FQNNGV. The CDR3 reads CASSLRTSGTRGEQFF. The CDR3 coding sequence is TGTGCCAGCAGCTTGAGGACTAGCGGGACGAGAGGTGAGCAGTTCTTC.

The chain employs TRBV5-1 and TRBJ2-7, with TRBD2 matching 8 bases. V dropped 7 bases and J dropped 1; count of bases not matched to a gene: 13. CDR3 length equals 16 residues. The germline CDR1 and CDR2 sequences are SGHRS and YFSETQ. The CDR3 loop is CASQQGSGRESYEQYF. As DNA, the CDR3 is TGCGCCAGCCAGCAAGGATCCGGGAGGGAGTCCTACGAGCAGTACTTC.

CDR3 region: CASSIGEYGYTF. CDR3 DNA: TGTGCCAGTAGTATCGGAGAGTATGGCTACACCTTC. V and J are TRBV19 and TRBJ1-2; D is unclear. The CDR3 contains 12 residues. The germline V and J ends were trimmed by 3 bases and 5 bases, with 7 bases remaining between them. Germline CDR1 and CDR2: LNHDA and SQIVND (reference sequence).

The rearrangement joins TRBV19 to TRBJ2-5; maybe TRBD2 (6 bases). CDR3 length: 13 amino acids. Germline assignment: CDR1 LNHDA and CDR2 SQIVND (reference sequence). Deletions cut 8 bases from V and 2 bases from J, with 12 bases between. The CDR3 spells CASSNRGQETQYF. CDR3 in DNA: TGTGCCAGTTCTAACCGGGGGCAAGAGACCCAGTACTTC.

The V and J genes are TRBV6-6 and TRBJ2-6; D not resolved. The germline V gene has CDR1 MNHNY and CDR2 SVGAGI (reference sequence). Trimming took 6 bases from V and 0 from J, leaving 12 bases between them. This CDR3 is 16 amino acids long. The CDR3 sequence is CASRATNHSGANVLTF. DNA of the CDR3: TGTGCCAGCAGAGCCACTAACCACTCTGGGGCCAACGTCCTGACTTTC.

CDR3 sequence: CASSQPFDNAEQFF. CDR3 in DNA: TGTGCCAGCAGCCAACCATTCGACAATGCTGAGCAGTTCTTC. This chain uses TRBV3-1 (or the pseudogene TRBV3-2) with TRBJ2-1; D call uncertain. This CDR3 region has 14 residues. In germline, CDR1 is LGHDT, CDR2 YNNKEL (reference sequence). V lost 2 bases and J lost 9, with 14 bases in between.

In its sample, this clone was seen once. In the same sample, other DNA sequences code for this CDR3. CDR3 DNA: TGTGCCAGTAGTTTAAATAGCAATCAGCCCCAGCATTTT. Translating gives CASSLNSNQPQHF. The rearrangement uses TRBV19 and TRBJ1-5; unclear D gene. CDR1 is LNHDA and CDR2 is SQIVND in the germline V gene (reference sequence). The CDR3 spans 13 residues. The V end lost 5 bases, the J end lost 0 bases, and 5 bases lay between the germline ends.

V gene TRBV2 combines with J gene TRBJ1-6, with 11 bases fitting TRBD1. Germline CDR1 is SNHLY and CDR2 is FYNNEI. The length of the CDR3 is 15 residues. The trim removed 7 bases at V and 10 bases at J, leaving 9 bases unmatched. The CDR3: CASKGQGGPGSPLHF. The DNA for the CDR3 is TGTGCCAGCAAGGGACAGGGGGGGCCTGGATCACCCCTCCACTTT.